The 32 T cell receptor beta chains listed next were all sequenced from one sample in a study of shared clonotypes between healthy human individuals. The repertoire was sequenced with immunoSEQ multiplex PCR; TCRdb's copy has only in-frame clones and lacks some. The repertoire holds about 2 million clones, 85% to 95% seen once, with more than 0.95% in the top ten. CD45RO-negative, CCR7-selected cells formed the naive CD8 fraction, which excluded terminally differentiated effector memory CD45RA+ cells. Material: naive CD8+ T cells sorted from blood. These receptors all come from a man between 18 and 29 years old in good health.

The chain uses TRBV7-9 and TRBJ1-2; a weak D match, TRBD1 (5 bases). The CDR3 has 16 residues. Germline-derived CDR1 and CDR2 are SEHNR and FQNEAQ (reference sequence). Trimming removed 0 bases from V and 3 bases from J, with 14 bases in between. The CDR3 spells CASSLASGRMDYGYTF. CDR3 nucleotides: TGTGCCAGCAGCTTAGCGTCAGGGAGGATGGACTATGGCTACACCTTC.

The rearrangement joins TRBV6-6 to TRBJ1-5; D might be TRBD1 (5 bases). Trimming left V 10 bases short and J 5 bases short, with 15 bases between. The CDR3 sequence is 13 residues long. Germline V CDR1 and CDR2: MNHNY, SVGAGI (reference sequence). The CDR3 region has the DNA TGTGCCACCGGGGGGGGGTACGATCAGCCCCAGCATTTT. Its protein is CATGGGYDQPQHF.

The V and J genes are TRBV5-1 and TRBJ1-4; TRBD1 matches at 10 bases. This CDR3 is 16 amino acids long. V was pared by 4 bases and J by 7 bases, with 10 bases of the junction left unmatched. Germline CDR1 reads SGHRS; CDR2 reads YFSETQ. CDR3 DNA sequence: TGCGCCAGCAGCCCTACCTCGACAGGGGGCACTGAAAAACTGTTTTTT. This encodes CASSPTSTGGTEKLFF.

This clone was seen a few times. The V and J genes are TRBV25-1 and TRBJ1-2, with a possible D match to TRBD1 (6 bases). Germline assignment: CDR1 MGHDK and CDR2 SYGVNS. This CDR3 is 13 amino acids long. Trimming shortened V by 1 base and J by 5 bases, and 8 bases separated the two germline ends. The CDR3 region is CASSESTGYGYTF. The CDR3 bases are TGTGCCAGCAGTGAATCAACAGGGTATGGCTACACCTTC.

This clone was seen once. The genes are TRBV27 and TRBJ1-2; tentatively, D is TRBD1 (5 bases). This CDR3 contains 14 residues. CDR1 is MNHEY and CDR2 is SMNVEV in the germline V gene (reference sequence). The ends were cut back, 5 bases at V and 6 bases at J, with 16 bases in the middle. The CDR3 nucleotides read TGTGCCAGCAGTCCCTTGGGGGGATCCCATGGCTACACCTTC. This sequence encodes CASSPLGGSHGYTF.

CDR3 sequence: CASSPQGASPLLGYTF. In DNA, the CDR3 is TGTGCCAGCAGTCCCCAGGGGGCCTCCCCCCTATTGGGCTACACCTTC. This sequence joins TRBV27 and TRBJ1-2, with 8 bases fitting TRBD1. The ends lost 5 bases at V and 8 bases at J; junction bases unmatched: 16. The germline V gene encodes CDR1 MNHEY and CDR2 SMNVEV (reference sequence). The CDR3 is made up of 16 amino acids.

This clone was picked up one time. V gene TRBV27 combines with J gene TRBJ1-6; D gene ambiguous. CDR1 is MNHEY and CDR2 is SMNVEV in the germline V gene (reference sequence). This CDR3 contains 14 residues. Trimming left V 4 bases short and J 7 bases short, with 11 bases between. The CDR3 nucleotides are TGTGCCAGCAGTTCCGGGGTGGCAAATTCACCCCTCCACTTT. Translation gives CASSSGVANSPLHF.

V usage is TRBV7-8 and J usage is TRBJ2-1, with unresolved D. Germline V gene sequence: CDR1 SGHVS, CDR2 FQNEAQ. V was pared by 3 bases and J by 9 bases, with 12 bases between. The CDR3 is 13 residues long. The CDR3 loop reads CASSLGSNGEQFF. The CDR3 DNA sequence: TGTGCCAGCAGCTTGGGATCAAACGGTGAGCAGTTCTTC.

The rearrangement links TRBV27 to TRBJ2-2; TRBD2 aligns across 8 bases. V dropped 2 bases and J dropped 6; count of bases not matched to a gene: 8. The CDR3 has 16 residues. CDR1 and CDR2 from the germline V gene are MNHEY and SMNVEV (reference sequence). The DNA for the CDR3 is TGTGCCAGCAGTTTAATTCTGGGACTAGGGCCCGGGGAGCTGTTTTTT. Translation: CASSLILGLGPGELFF.

A remark on this clone: Other DNA sequences in this specimen translate into the identical CDR3. The chain joins TRBV6-5 to TRBJ2-7, with D uncertain. The V gene lost 0 bases and the J gene lost 3 bases, with 12 bases spanning the gap. The germline V gene encodes CDR1 MNHEY and CDR2 SVGAGI. The CDR3 spans 15 residues. CDR3 loop: CASSYSIGQNYEQYF. Here the CDR3 DNA reads TGTGCCAGCAGTTACTCGATAGGGCAGAACTACGAGCAGTACTTC.

The chain uses TRBV7-6 and TRBJ2-1; perhaps TRBD2 as D (6 bases). V gave up 5 bases and J gave up 2 bases, with 13 bases separating them. This CDR3 contains 15 residues. Per germline, CDR1 SGHVS and CDR2 FNYEAQ. In DNA form, the CDR3 reads TGTGCCAGCAGCCCAGGTGGGGAGGCCTACAATGAGCAGTTCTTC. Protein: CASSPGGEAYNEQFF.

The V gene is TRBV5-6, the J gene TRBJ2-3, with D possibly being TRBD2 (5 bases). V lost 0 bases and J 4 bases, leaving 15 bases between the germline ends. The CDR3 spans 16 residues. CDR1 SGHDT and CDR2 YYEEEE come from the germline V gene. The CDR3 sequence is CASSLDRGRLADTQYF. The CDR3 nucleotides read TGTGCCAGCAGCTTGGACCGGGGTCGTCTCGCAGATACGCAGTATTTT.

Concerning this clone itself: The same CDR3 arises from other DNA sequences in this sample as well. The chain joins TRBV9 to TRBJ2-2; 12 nucleotides match TRBD2. The CDR3 has 15 amino acids. With V trimmed by 0 bases and J by 6 bases, 0 bases remained unmatched. Germline V lookup: CDR1 SGDLS, CDR2 YYNGEE. CDR3 coding DNA: TGTGCCAGCAGCGTAGGGACTAGCGGGGCCGGGGAGCTGTTTTTT. Translated, it gives CASSVGTSGAGELFF.

This chain links TRBV5-1 with TRBJ1-3; 7 nucleotides align to TRBD1. V was clipped by 9 bases and J by 4 bases; unmatched bases: 10. The germline CDR1 and CDR2 sequences are SGHRS and YFSETQ. This CDR3 comprises 14 residues. The CDR3 spells CATLTGKAGNTIYF. DNA of the CDR3: TGCGCCACCTTGACAGGGAAGGCCGGAAACACCATATATTTT.

The genes are TRBV7-8 and TRBJ2-2; 7 positions agree with TRBD1. Trimming at V came to 1 base and at J to 1 base, leaving 3 bases not matched to a gene. Looked up from germline, CDR1 is SGHVS and CDR2 is FQNEAQ. The CDR3 is made up of 16 amino acids. CDR3 amino acids: CASSLEDRENTGELFF. The CDR3 nucleotides are TGTGCCAGCAGCTTAGAAGACAGGGAGAACACCGGGGAGCTGTTTTTT.

The CDR3 region is CASSSPGGETDQGYEQYF. The CDR3 coding sequence is TGTGCCAGCAGCTCCCCGGGGGGGGAGACAGATCAGGGATACGAGCAGTACTTC. J is TRBJ2-7 and V is TRBV7-9, with 8 bases lining up with TRBD2. CDR1 SEHNR and CDR2 FQNEAQ come from the germline V gene (reference sequence). This CDR3 has 18 residues. V dropped 4 bases and J dropped 4; count of bases not matched to a gene: 18.

For this clone: The identical CDR3 is also encoded by other nucleotide sequences in the sample. The genes are TRBV7-2 and TRBJ2-7; no reliable D call. CDR3 length: 11 residues. Per the germline V gene, CDR1 is SGHTA and CDR2 is FQGNSA. The germline V and J ends were trimmed by 5 bases and 3 bases, with 5 bases remaining between them. As DNA, the CDR3 is TGTGCCAGCAGCCCTAACTACGAGCAGTACTTC. Translated: CASSPNYEQYF.

In the case of this clone: Other DNA sequences in this specimen translate into the identical CDR3. The rearrangement uses TRBV27 and TRBJ2-7; either TRBD1 or TRBD2 may supply D (6 bases each). CDR3 length: 13 amino acids. Per the germline V gene, CDR1 is MNHEY and CDR2 is SMNVEV (reference sequence). Deletions cut 6 bases from V and 1 base from J, with 10 bases between. CDR3: CASRLGGSYEQYF. CDR3 DNA sequence: TGTGCCAGCAGATTAGGGGGGTCCTACGAGCAGTACTTC.

This clone was counted once. The same CDR3 can be traced to other DNA sequences in this sample. The V and J genes are TRBV2 and TRBJ2-7, with 9 bases aligning to TRBD1. CDR3 length: 13 residues. The trim removed 7 bases at V and 1 base at J, leaving 2 bases unmatched. Germline V gene lookup returns CDR1 SNHLY and CDR2 FYNNEI. CDR3 protein: CASMGTGSYEQYF. The CDR3 DNA is TGTGCCAGCATGGGGACAGGGTCCTACGAGCAGTACTTC. Together with reference TRBV2 and TRBJ2-7, the CDR3 gives the full variable domain: EPEVTQTPSHQVTQMGQEVILRCVPISNHLYFYWYRQILGQKVEFLVSFYNNEISEKSEIFDDQFSVERPDGSNFTLKIRSTKLEDSAMYFCASMGTGSYEQYFGPGTRLTVT.

V usage is TRBV18 and J usage is TRBJ2-3; 11 bases match TRBD2. The V gene's germline CDR1 is KGHSH and CDR2 LQKENI. V gave up 6 bases and J gave up 5 bases; unmatched junction bases: 10. CDR3 length: 16 amino acids. For the CDR3, the DNA is TGTGCCAGCTCGCACACACTAGCGGGAGTCTTAGATACGCAGTATTTT. Its protein is CASSHTLAGVLDTQYF. The full variable domain, with the rest looked up from reference TRBV18 and TRBJ2-3, is NAGVMQNPRHLVRRRGQEARLRCSPMKGHSHVYWYRQLPEEGLKFMVYLQKENIIDESGMPKERFSAEFPKEGPSILRIQQVVRGDSAAYFCASSHTLAGVLDTQYFGPGTRLTVL.

The sample holds one count of this clone. The chain has TRBV28 and TRBJ2-7; 8 nucleotides align to TRBD1. Germline V gene lookup returns CDR1 MDHEN and CDR2 SYDVKM. V trimming: 1 base; J trimming: 1 base; junction bases outside the gene matches: 12. The CDR3 is made up of 18 amino acids. In nucleotides, the CDR3 is TGTGCCAGCAGTTTATCCCAGGGGGCCCCGATCGAATCCTACGAGCAGTACTTC. This codes for CASSLSQGAPIESYEQYF.

The V call is TRBV15, the J call TRBJ2-3; the D gene is possibly TRBD2 (6 bases). Between the trimmed V and J ends, which lost 1 base and 4 bases, there was a span of 15 bases. Germline V gene sequence: CDR1 LNHNV, CDR2 YYDKDF (reference sequence). The CDR3 extends over 16 amino acids. DNA for the CDR3: TGTGCCACCAGCAGAGTGCCGGGGGAAGACGCAGATACGCAGTATTTT. Translating gives CATSRVPGEDADTQYF.

The V gene is TRBV7-9, the J gene TRBJ2-3, with TRBD2 matching over 7 bases. Germline trimming cut 5 bases from V and 8 bases from J; bases unmatched to any gene: 13. CDR3 size: 15 residues. The germline V gene encodes CDR1 SEHNR and CDR2 FQNEAQ (reference sequence). The CDR3 is CASSQLGLGGGTQYF. In DNA form, the CDR3 reads TGTGCCAGCAGCCAACTAGGACTAGGAGGAGGTACGCAGTATTTT.

The V call is TRBV27, the J call TRBJ1-5; 7 bases are shared with TRBD1. The CDR3 has 18 residues. Germline trimming cut 5 bases from V and 0 bases from J; bases unmatched to any gene: 13. CDR1 is MNHEY and CDR2 is SMNVEV in the germline V gene (reference sequence). Written as DNA, the CDR3 is TGTGCCAGCAGTATCACAGGGGAGTGGGCTAATAGCAATCAGCCCCAGCATTTT. Translated, it gives CASSITGEWANSNQPQHF.

V usage is TRBV4-1 and J usage is TRBJ2-2; TRBD2 matches at 14 bases. The CDR3 consists of 18 residues. V lost 3 bases and J lost 5; bases outside the gene matches: 8. CDR1 and CDR2 from the germline V gene are MGHRA and YSYEKL. The DNA of the CDR3 is TGCGCCAGCAGCCACCCAGGGACTAGCGGGGGAGTTACCGGGGAGCTGTTTTTT. It codes for CASSHPGTSGGVTGELFF.

The chain joins TRBV6-4 to TRBJ2-1; 12 bases fit TRBD1. Germline CDR1 and CDR2: MRHNA and SNTAGT. V dropped 0 bases and J dropped 8; count of bases not matched to a gene: 2. The CDR3 is 15 residues long. The CDR3 is CASSDSGTGGDEQFF. The CDR3 DNA reads TGTGCCAGCAGTGACTCGGGGACAGGGGGCGATGAGCAGTTCTTC.

For this clone: The identical CDR3 is also encoded by other nucleotide sequences in the sample. The genes are TRBV27 and TRBJ2-7; D might be TRBD1 or TRBD2, each matching 5 bases. Germline V gives CDR1 MNHEY, CDR2 SMNVEV (reference sequence). The CDR3 runs to 13 residues. Between the trimmed V and J ends, which lost 6 bases and 3 bases, there was a span of 12 bases. CDR3 nucleotides: TGTGCCAGCAGCCTGGGACCGGACTACGAGCAGTACTTC. It is translated as CASSLGPDYEQYF.

To note about this clone: The same CDR3 can be traced to other DNA sequences in this sample. The chain carries TRBV9 and TRBJ2-7; the D gene is possibly TRBD2 (5 bases). The ends were cut back, 2 bases at V and 2 bases at J, with 11 bases in the middle. This CDR3 region has 14 residues. CDR1 is SGDLS, CDR2 YYNGEE, per germline. CDR3 region: CASSVNSGTYEQYF. The DNA of the CDR3 is TGTGCCAGCAGCGTTAACTCGGGGACCTACGAGCAGTACTTC.

CDR3: CASSSALSGTGATNEKLFF. The CDR3 DNA reads as TGCGCCAGCAGCTCGGCCTTATCCGGGACAGGGGCAACTAATGAAAAACTGTTTTTT. The genes are TRBV5-1 and TRBJ1-4; 10 bases line up with TRBD1. This CDR3 comprises 19 residues. The germline CDR1 and CDR2 sequences are SGHRS and YFSETQ. V dropped 3 bases and J dropped 0; count of bases not matched to a gene: 11. Full variable domain (rest looked up from reference TRBV5-1 and TRBJ1-4): KAGVTQTPRYLIKTRGQQVTLSCSPISGHRSVSWYQQTPGQGLQFLFEYFSETQRNKGNFPGRFSGRQFSNSRSEMNVSTLELGDSALYLCASSSALSGTGATNEKLFFGSGTQLSVL.

V and J are TRBV7-9 and TRBJ2-1; D not certain. The CDR3 consists of 12 residues. Deletions cut 5 bases from V and 5 bases from J, with 7 bases between. The V gene's germline CDR1 is SEHNR and CDR2 FQNEAQ (reference sequence). The CDR3 loop reads CASSLFNNEQFF. CDR3 in DNA: TGTGCCAGCAGCCTGTTCAACAATGAGCAGTTCTTC.

V gene TRBV11-3 combines with J gene TRBJ2-1, with D perhaps matching TRBD1 (6 bases). CDR1 SGHNT and CDR2 YENEEA come from the germline V gene. The CDR3 has 16 residues. Between the trimmed V and J ends, which lost 5 bases and 0 bases, there was a span of 14 bases. This CDR3 reads CASSPRDTDSYNEQFF. CDR3 sequence (DNA): TGTGCCAGCAGCCCGAGGGACACTGACTCCTACAATGAGCAGTTCTTC. The whole variable domain, remainder taken from reference TRBV11-3 and TRBJ2-1, is EAGVVQSPRYKIIEKKQPVAFWCNPISGHNTLYWYLQNLGQGPELLIRYENEEAVDDSQLPKDRFSAERLKGVDSTLKIQPAELGDSAVYLCASSPRDTDSYNEQFFGPGTRLTVL.

This sequence joins TRBV30 and TRBJ2-5; 9 nucleotides align to TRBD2. CDR3 length equals 15 residues. From germline, CDR1 is GTSNPN and CDR2 SVGIG (reference sequence). The J segment lost 1 base and the V segment lost 2 bases, leaving 5 bases of the junction unmatched. The CDR3 DNA is TGTGCCTGGAGTCTCGCAGCGGGGGGCCAAGAGACCCAGTACTTC. Protein sequence: CAWSLAAGGQETQYF.